A single sample is the source of the 22 T cell receptor beta chains below, sequenced in a study of siplizumab effects on memory and regulatory T cells. Generated by immunoSEQ multiplex PCR, the TCRdb table keeps only in-frame clones and is missing some. The sample has about 100,000 clones, around 92% seen once. The sequenced sample consisted of CD4+ T cells sorted from blood. The receptors stem from a human donor in good health. Some clones in this sample may be carry-over from other donors' samples.

The rearrangement links TRBV18 to TRBJ2-4; TRBD1 matches at 8 bases. The V segment lost 2 bases and the J segment 0 bases; nucleotides outside the gene matches: 3. CDR3 size: 16 residues. Germline loops: CDR1 KGHSH, CDR2 LQKENI. The CDR3 region is CASSPADRVAKNIQYF. The CDR3 DNA sequence: TGTGCCAGCTCACCAGCGGACAGGGTAGCCAAAAACATTCAGTACTTC.

V usage is TRBV18 and J usage is TRBJ2-5; unclear D gene. The V end was cut by 5 bases, the J end by 0 bases, with 10 bases between. The CDR3 sequence is 14 residues long. Germline CDR1 and CDR2: KGHSH and LQKENI. The CDR3 spells CASSTEQYQETQYF. The CDR3 DNA reads TGTGCCAGCTCAACGGAGCAGTACCAAGAGACCCAGTACTTC.

The genes are TRBV27 and TRBJ2-7; 7 bases agree with TRBD1. CDR3 length: 15 residues. Trimming removed 2 bases from V and 0 bases from J; junction bases left unmatched: 4. Germline CDR1 reads MNHEY; CDR2 reads SMNVEV (reference sequence). CDR3 in amino acids: CASSLLTGPSYEQYF. The CDR3 nucleotides are TGTGCCAGCAGTTTACTGACAGGGCCCTCCTACGAGCAGTACTTC.

The genes are TRBV28 and TRBJ2-7, with 7 bases lining up with TRBD1. Germline CDR1 is MDHEN and CDR2 is SYDVKM. The V and J ends lost 6 bases and 3 bases, in that order; junction bases with no gene match: 8. This CDR3 spans 14 amino acids. The CDR3 DNA reads TGTGCCAGCAGATCGACAGGGAGCGTCTACGAGCAGTACTTC. It specifies CASRSTGSVYEQYF.

The chain uses TRBV19 and TRBJ2-1, with 9 bases aligning to TRBD2. Germline CDR1 and CDR2: LNHDA and SQIVND (reference sequence). The V gene end was trimmed by 4 bases and the J gene end by 5 bases; junction bases not matched to a gene: 3. The CDR3 spans 14 residues. The CDR3 is CASSSGRANNEQFF. The CDR3 DNA follows: TGTGCCAGTAGTAGCGGGAGGGCTAACAATGAGCAGTTCTTC.

J is TRBJ2-4 and V is TRBV4-1; 10 bases match TRBD1. This CDR3 has 16 residues. Germline-derived CDR1 and CDR2 are MGHRA and YSYEKL. Germline trimming cut 4 bases from V and 2 bases from J; bases unmatched to any gene: 5. The CDR3 spells CASSPGTGDPKNIQYF. CDR3 DNA sequence: TGCGCCAGCAGCCCCGGGACAGGGGATCCCAAAAACATTCAGTACTTC.

The chain carries TRBV7-3 and TRBJ2-1, with TRBD2 matching over 10 bases. Trimming took 5 bases from V and 6 from J; bases not matched to a gene: 7. Germline CDR1 and CDR2: SGHTA and FQGTGA. There are 15 residues in the CDR3. CDR3 bases: TGTGCCAGCAGCCAATGGCTAGCGGGGGTCAATGAGCAGTTCTTC. Protein sequence: CASSQWLAGVNEQFF.

The chain recombines TRBV5-8 with TRBJ2-5; weak D call: TRBD2 (7 bases). Deletions cut 3 bases from V and 6 bases from J, with 21 bases between. From germline, CDR1 is SGHTS and CDR2 YDEGEE. The CDR3 is 16 residues long. CDR3 bases: TGTGCCAGCAGCTGGAGGGGGGGAGGGCCTGTGAAGACCCAGTACTTC. It translates to CASSWRGGGPVKTQYF.

The genes are TRBV7-6 and TRBJ1-5; tentatively, D is TRBD1 (6 bases). The CDR3 sequence is 13 residues long. Deletions cut 5 bases from V and 4 bases from J, with 9 bases between. Germline-derived CDR1 and CDR2 are SGHVS and FNYEAQ. In DNA form, the CDR3 reads TGTGCCAGCAGCCTCGGACAGAATCAGCCCCAGCATTTT. Protein: CASSLGQNQPQHF. The complete variable domain, with remaining parts taken from reference TRBV7-6 and TRBJ1-5, reads GAGVSQSPRYKVTKRGQDVALRCDPISGHVSLYWYRQALGQGPEFLTYFNYEAQQDKSGLPNDRFSAERPEGSISTLTIQRTEQRDSAMYRCASSLGQNQPQHFGDGTRLSIL.

The genes are TRBV10-3 and TRBJ2-5; 11 nucleotides match TRBD2. This CDR3 has 16 residues. Germline V CDR1 and CDR2: ENHRY, SYGVKD. The J segment lost 2 bases and the V segment lost 5 bases, leaving 7 bases of the junction unmatched. The CDR3: CAISSGTSGLQETQYF. Here the CDR3 DNA reads TGTGCCATCAGTTCAGGGACTAGCGGACTTCAAGAGACCCAGTACTTC.

This chain links TRBV6-1 with TRBJ1-1; 8 bases align to TRBD1. V shed 7 bases, J shed 5 bases, and the junction held 6 bases outside the gene matches. Germline V gives CDR1 MNHNS, CDR2 SASEGT. This CDR3 comprises 13 residues. In DNA form, the CDR3 reads TGTGCCAGCACACGGACAGGGAGGACTGAAGCTTTCTTT. As protein: CASTRTGRTEAFF.

The chain links TRBV5-1 to TRBJ1-4, with D maybe TRBD1 (5 bases). V was pared by 0 bases and J by 3 bases, with 15 bases between. Germline V gives CDR1 SGHRS, CDR2 YFSETQ. The CDR3 covers 17 residues. As DNA, the CDR3 is TGCGCCAGCAGCTTGGAGGTCCTTGGGGGACCTAATGAAAAACTGTTTTTT. It translates to CASSLEVLGGPNEKLFF.

The chain recombines TRBV6-1 with TRBJ1-2; D possibly corresponds to TRBD1 (5 bases). Looked up from germline, CDR1 is MNHNS and CDR2 is SASEGT. V was pared by 4 bases and J by 4 bases, with 16 bases between. This CDR3 contains 15 residues. CDR3 protein: CASSGQTKRIYGYTF. As DNA, the CDR3 is TGTGCCAGCAGTGGACAGACCAAGAGAATCTATGGCTACACCTTC.

As for this clone: The sample contains more than one DNA sequence encoding this CDR3. This chain links TRBV6-6 with TRBJ2-5; D not resolved. V was shortened by 0 bases and J by 5 bases, with 4 bases between the two germline ends. The CDR3 has 12 residues. Germline V gene data show CDR1 as MNHNY and CDR2 as SVGAGI (reference sequence). The CDR3: CASSYSRETQYF. CDR3 coding DNA: TGTGCCAGCAGTTACTCCAGGGAGACCCAGTACTTC.

The chain has TRBV6-1 and TRBJ2-3; 7 positions match TRBD2. This CDR3 contains 13 residues. With 8 bases clipped from V and 4 bases from J, the junction kept 6 bases outside the gene matches. The V gene's germline CDR1 is MNHNS and CDR2 SASEGT. CDR3 protein: CASLRAGSDTQYF. The DNA for the CDR3 is TGTGCCAGCCTTCGAGCGGGGTCAGATACGCAGTATTTT.

This chain links TRBV2 with TRBJ2-5, with 14 bases fitting TRBD2. From germline, CDR1 is SNHLY and CDR2 FYNNEI. The CDR3 loop spans 16 amino acids. The V segment lost 4 bases and the J segment 2 bases; nucleotides outside the gene matches: 3. The CDR3 sequence is CASSGGLAGEQETQYF. In DNA form, the CDR3 reads TGTGCCAGCAGTGGGGGACTAGCGGGAGAACAAGAGACCCAGTACTTC. Drawing the rest from reference TRBV2 and TRBJ2-5, the complete variable domain is EPEVTQTPSHQVTQMGQEVILRCVPISNHLYFYWYRQILGQKVEFLVSFYNNEISEKSEIFDDQFSVERPDGSNFTLKIRSTKLEDSAMYFCASSGGLAGEQETQYFGPGTRLLVL.

V gene TRBV5-4 combines with J gene TRBJ2-2, with 8 bases matching TRBD2. The CDR3 runs 15 residues. Per the germline V gene, CDR1 is SGHNT and CDR2 is YYREEE (reference sequence). The V segment lost 3 bases and the J segment 0 bases; nucleotides outside the gene matches: 1. The CDR3 DNA follows: TGTGCCAGCAGCTGGGGACTAGCGAACACCGGGGAGCTGTTTTTT. This sequence encodes CASSWGLANTGELFF.

Only a few counts were recorded for this clone. This rearrangement joins TRBV18 to TRBJ1-1; a possible D gene is TRBD1 (5 bases). The CDR3 loop spans 13 amino acids. V was trimmed by 6 bases and J by 7 bases, leaving 15 bases between them. The germline V gene has CDR1 KGHSH and CDR2 LQKENI. The CDR3 sequence: CASSPGPGGEAFF. CDR3 DNA sequence: TGTGCCAGCTCCCCCGGACCGGGGGGTGAAGCTTTCTTT.

This clone appeared a single time. This rearrangement joins TRBV18 to TRBJ2-7, with 7 bases fitting TRBD1. This CDR3 is 15 amino acids long. Trimming removed 0 bases from V and 5 bases from J; junction bases left unmatched: 7. Germline V gene lookup returns CDR1 KGHSH and CDR2 LQKENI. The CDR3 region has the DNA TGTGCCAGCTCACCACCGATGGGACAGCAAAACGAGCAGTACTTC. Translating gives CASSPPMGQQNEQYF.

The chain uses TRBV5-1 and TRBJ1-1; possible D gene TRBD1, 5 bases. This CDR3 has 15 residues. V shed 4 bases and J shed 1 base, with 14 bases lying between them. CDR1 and CDR2 from the germline V gene are SGHRS and YFSETQ. CDR3 coding DNA: TGCGCCAGCAGCCCAGTCGCTGGGGGGAACACTGAAGCTTTCTTT. Its translation is CASSPVAGGNTEAFF.

The rearrangement uses TRBV7-8 and TRBJ2-1; D might be TRBD1 or TRBD2, each matching 5 bases. Germline loops: CDR1 SGHVS, CDR2 FQNEAQ. This CDR3 comprises 14 residues. V was cut by 3 bases and J by 5 bases, with 11 bases left in between. CDR3 amino acids: CASSFRDLNNEQFF. CDR3 in DNA: TGTGCCAGCAGCTTCCGGGACCTGAACAATGAGCAGTTCTTC.

CDR3 coding DNA: TGCGCCAGCAGCTTGGAGACTAGTCCCCCAGATACGCAGTATTTT. As protein: CASSLETSPPDTQYF. This chain joins TRBV5-1 and TRBJ2-3, with D possibly being TRBD2 (6 bases). Germline assignment: CDR1 SGHRS and CDR2 YFSETQ. CDR3 size: 15 residues. V lost 0 bases and J 4 bases, leaving 12 bases between the germline ends. Full variable domain (rest looked up from reference TRBV5-1 and TRBJ2-3): KAGVTQTPRYLIKTRGQQVTLSCSPISGHRSVSWYQQTPGQGLQFLFEYFSETQRNKGNFPGRFSGRQFSNSRSEMNVSTLELGDSALYLCASSLETSPPDTQYFGPGTRLTVL.